Below are 5 T cell receptor beta chains sequenced from a single sample in a study of blood T cell repertoires in COVID-19. Profiled with immunoSEQ multiplex PCR; TCRdb holds only in-frame clones, not every one. The sample includes around 160,000 clones, roughly 89% of them seen just once. The sequenced sample was PBMCs or T cells enriched from blood (not recorded which). All receptors come from a woman in her forties or fifties who had been exposed to COVID-19.

The chain is built from TRBV27 and TRBJ2-7, with 8 nucleotides matching TRBD1. The CDR3 is 13 residues long. The trim removed 8 bases at V and 2 bases at J, leaving 5 bases unmatched. Germline V gene sequence: CDR1 MNHEY, CDR2 SMNVEV (reference sequence). CDR3 sequence (DNA): TGTGCCAGCCGGACAGGGCTGACCTACGAGCAGTACTTC. The encoded protein is CASRTGLTYEQYF.

This clone was seen a handful of times. This chain joins TRBV5-6 and TRBJ1-4; D is unclear. The CDR3 has 13 residues. V lost 4 bases to trimming and J lost 8 bases, with 12 bases between them. In germline, CDR1 is SGHDT, CDR2 YYEEEE. The CDR3 nucleotides read TGTGCCAGCAGCCAGGCGGGAGCCGAAAAACTGTTTTTT. This gives the protein CASSQAGAEKLFF.

The chain has TRBV9 and TRBJ1-5, with a weak D call TRBD1 (5 bases). The germline CDR1 and CDR2 sequences are SGDLS and YYNGEE. Trimming took 8 bases from V and 0 from J, leaving 18 bases between them. The CDR3 is made up of 16 amino acids. CDR3 in DNA: TGTGCCAGGAATCACCAGGGTTGTCATAGCAATCAGCCCCAGCATTTT. This gives the protein CARNHQGCHSNQPQHF.

The rearrangement links TRBV5-4 to TRBJ2-4; possible D gene TRBD1, 5 bases. Trimming pared 1 base from V and 7 bases from J, leaving 9 bases between. The CDR3 is 13 residues long. From germline, CDR1 is SGHNT and CDR2 YYREEE (reference sequence). The CDR3 bases are TGTGCCAGCAGCTTGACAGGAAGGAACATTCAGTACTTC. Its protein is CASSLTGRNIQYF.

The chain links TRBV5-1 to TRBJ2-1, with D perhaps matching TRBD1 (6 bases). Trimming left V 4 bases short and J 0 bases short, with 8 bases between. The CDR3 length is 14 residues. Germline CDR1 SGHRS, CDR2 YFSETQ. In DNA, the CDR3 is TGCGCCAGCAGCCGGGACACCTCCTACAATGAGCAGTTCTTC. This sequence encodes CASSRDTSYNEQFF.